The 13 T cell receptor beta chains given below trace back to one sample, sequenced in a study of blood T cell repertoires in COVID-19. Assay used: immunoSEQ multiplex PCR; TCRdb lists only in-frame clones, some missing. Counted here are 35,000 to 45,000 clones, about 88% occurring once; the ten biggest clones make up around 2.4%. The sample was peripheral blood. All receptors come from a human donor in a cohort sampled during active COVID-19.

The chain couples TRBV7-6 to TRBJ1-2; 10 bases are shared with TRBD1. Trimming cost V 2 bases and J 3 bases; bases outside gene matches: 3. CDR3 length: 15 residues. Germline loops: CDR1 SGHVS, CDR2 FNYEAQ. In DNA form, the CDR3 reads TGTGCCAGCAGCTTAACCGGGACAGGGGACTATGGCTACACCTTC. This codes for CASSLTGTGDYGYTF.

V is TRBV7-2 and J is TRBJ2-1, with 11 bases matching TRBD2. Germline V gene sequence: CDR1 SGHTA, CDR2 FQGNSA. The trim removed 4 bases at V and 5 bases at J, leaving 4 bases unmatched. The length of the CDR3 is 15 residues. The CDR3 DNA reads as TGTGCCAGCAGCTCTAGCGGGGGGCCGCACAATGAGCAGTTCTTC. It is translated as CASSSSGGPHNEQFF. Based on the CDR3 plus reference TRBV7-2 and TRBJ2-1, the full variable domain is GAGVSQSPSNKVTEKGKDVELRCDPISGHTALYWYRQSLGQGLEFLIYFQGNSAPDKSGLPSDRFSAERTGGSVSTLTIQRTQQEDSAVYLCASSSSGGPHNEQFFGPGTRLTVL.

The rearrangement uses TRBV5-1 and TRBJ2-3; TRBD2 matches at 8 bases. V lost 1 base and J lost 1; bases outside the gene matches: 5. The CDR3 totals 16 residues. Per the germline V gene, CDR1 is SGHRS and CDR2 is YFSETQ. Here the CDR3 reads CASSLISGDRTDTQYF. In DNA form, the CDR3 reads TGCGCCAGCAGCTTGATTAGCGGGGACCGCACAGATACGCAGTATTTT.

The V gene is TRBV2, the J gene TRBJ2-1; 14 bases agree with TRBD2. The germline V gene has CDR1 SNHLY and CDR2 FYNNEI. J gave up 1 base and V 4 bases, and 3 bases lay outside the gene matches. CDR3 size: 17 residues. This CDR3 is CASSGLAGGPSYNEQFF. CDR3 nucleotide sequence: TGTGCCAGCAGTGGACTAGCGGGGGGGCCTTCCTACAATGAGCAGTTCTTC.

This CDR3 is CASSYKGTGGYEQYF. DNA for the CDR3: TGTGCCAGCAGTTACAAGGGGACAGGGGGCTACGAGCAGTACTTC. The chain recombines TRBV6-2 or TRBV6-3 with TRBJ2-7, with 11 positions matching TRBD1. Germline V CDR1 and CDR2: MNHEY, SVGEGT. CDR3 length: 15 amino acids. V was clipped by 2 bases and J by 3 bases; unmatched bases: 3.

The genes are TRBV5-1 and TRBJ2-1, with 8 bases fitting TRBD2. V gave up 3 bases and J gave up 0 bases; unmatched junction bases: 8. This CDR3 region has 17 residues. Germline CDR1 SGHRS, CDR2 YFSETQ. The CDR3 DNA follows: TGCGCCAGCAGCTCCCGGACTAGCCCGGTCTCCTACAATGAGCAGTTCTTC. Amino acid sequence: CASSSRTSPVSYNEQFF. Drawing the rest from reference TRBV5-1 and TRBJ2-1, the complete variable domain is KAGVTQTPRYLIKTRGQQVTLSCSPISGHRSVSWYQQTPGQGLQFLFEYFSETQRNKGNFPGRFSGRQFSNSRSEMNVSTLELGDSALYLCASSSRTSPVSYNEQFFGPGTRLTVL.

The rearrangement joins TRBV6-5 to TRBJ2-3; TRBD2 matches at 7 bases. This CDR3 contains 15 residues. The germline CDR1 and CDR2 sequences are MNHEY and SVGAGI. The V gene end was trimmed by 6 bases and the J gene end by 2 bases; junction bases not matched to a gene: 8. The CDR3 reads CASRTSDGVTDTQYF. CDR3 nucleotide sequence: TGTGCCAGCAGAACTAGCGACGGGGTCACAGATACGCAGTATTTT.

In its sample, this clone was seen once. The rearrangement links TRBV19 to TRBJ2-5, with 7 bases matching TRBD2. The V and J ends lost 10 bases and 1 base, in that order; junction bases with no gene match: 9. The CDR3 spans 14 residues. Germline CDR1 LNHDA, CDR2 SQIVND (reference sequence). The CDR3 region has the DNA TGTGCCACCGGGAGCGGGGCCTCCCAAGAGACCCAGTACTTC. It codes for CATGSGASQETQYF. The full variable domain, in which reference TRBV19 and TRBJ2-5 provide the parts outside the CDR3, is DGGITQSPKYLFRKEGQNVTLSCEQNLNHDAMYWYRQDPGQGLRLIYYSQIVNDFQKGDIAEGYSVSREKKESFPLTVTSAQKNPTAFYLCATGSGASQETQYFGPGTRLLVL.

The V and J genes are TRBV3-1 (or the pseudogene TRBV3-2) and TRBJ1-1, with 9 nucleotides matching TRBD1. Germline lookup yields CDR1 LGHDT and CDR2 YNNKEL (reference sequence). The CDR3 contains 14 residues. The V segment lost 6 bases and the J segment 3 bases; nucleotides outside the gene matches: 5. The CDR3 sequence is CASRETGGYTEAFF. For the CDR3, the DNA is TGTGCCAGCAGAGAAACAGGGGGCTACACTGAAGCTTTCTTT.

The chain employs TRBV11-2 and TRBJ2-2; weak D call: TRBD2 (5 bases). This CDR3 has 17 residues. V was cut by 2 bases and J by 5 bases, with 18 bases left in between. From germline, CDR1 is SGHAT and CDR2 FQNNGV. The CDR3 loop reads CASSLMGYGMETGELFF. The CDR3 DNA follows: TGTGCCAGCAGCTTAATGGGCTACGGGATGGAGACCGGGGAGCTGTTTTTT. Looking up the rest from reference TRBV11-2 and TRBJ2-2 gives the full variable domain: EAGVAQSPRYKIIEKRQSVAFWCNPISGHATLYWYQQILGQGPKLLIQFQNNGVVDDSQLPKDRFSAERLKGVDSTLKIQPAKLEDSAVYLCASSLMGYGMETGELFFGEGSRLTVL.

V usage is TRBV3-1 (or the pseudogene TRBV3-2) and J usage is TRBJ2-5; 8 nucleotides line up with TRBD2. V gave up 6 bases and J gave up 7 bases; unmatched junction bases: 13. This CDR3 is built from 15 residues. From germline, CDR1 is LGHDT and CDR2 YNNKEL (reference sequence). The CDR3 spells CASSSEPGLGGTQYF. CDR3 in DNA: TGTGCCAGCAGTTCTGAACCGGGACTAGGGGGGACCCAGTACTTC.

The rearrangement uses TRBV7-3 and TRBJ2-5, with TRBD1 as a possible D gene (6 bases). The germline V gene encodes CDR1 SGHTA and CDR2 FQGTGA. V was clipped by 2 bases and J by 4 bases, with 14 bases between them. CDR3 length: 15 residues. This CDR3 reads CASSLGTHSRETQYF. The CDR3 nucleotides read TGTGCCAGCAGCTTAGGGACACACTCACGAGAGACCCAGTACTTC.

This chain uses TRBV11-3 with TRBJ1-1, with TRBD1 as a possible D gene (5 bases). V dropped 5 bases and J dropped 5 bases, with 12 bases sitting between them. The germline V gene has CDR1 SGHNT and CDR2 YENEEA. The CDR3 runs 13 residues. Here the CDR3 DNA reads TGTGCCAGCAGCGGGGCAATGGGAACTGAAGCTTTCTTT. Protein sequence: CASSGAMGTEAFF.